Listed below are T cell receptor beta chains from one sample, sequenced in a study of T cells expressing NK-cell markers. TCRdb reprocessed the 5' RACE reads and keeps a single row for each CDR3 protein, giving no DNA. Its listing shows 450,000 to 600,000 distinct CDR3 sequences. The sequencing sample was made of blood T cells: a sorted CD56 or NKG2C T cell subset, CD4+ or CD8+ T cells, or bulk PBMC T cells (not recorded which). These receptors all stem from a man aged 18 to 29 in good health. The CDR3 runs from the conserved cysteine through the conserved F or W.

v_call,j_call,cdr3_aa
TRBV6-2/TRBV6-3,TRBJ2-1,CASRRSGGFYNEQFF
TRBV6-6,TRBJ2-1,CASSLRFGQFF
TRBV28,TRBJ2-2,CASSPMGMNTGELFF
TRBV20-1,TRBJ2-1,CSARDREGGSPAEQFF
TRBV12-3/TRBV12-4,TRBJ1-1,CASSPYIPGQGRYDTEAFF
TRBV20-1,TRBJ2-5,CSAGGTSQSETQYF
TRBV20-1,TRBJ2-2,CSARDPRARTGELFF
TRBV11-3,TRBJ2-3,CASSTSGRASDTQYF
TRBV5-1,TRBJ2-7,CASSLAGTAAYEQYF
TRBV6-5,TRBJ2-3,CASSYRRQGADTQYF
TRBV5-8,TRBJ2-6,CASSSYRAALPGANVLTF
TRBV5-1,TRBJ2-3,CASSLGAGAHTDTQYF
TRBV12-3/TRBV12-4,TRBJ1-4,CASSPYPTGAGNEKLFF
TRBV5-1,TRBJ2-7,CASSREGSYEQYF
TRBV7-8,TRBJ2-5,CASSLGSIMETQYF
TRBV28,TRBJ2-7,CASSFQQVTPSYEQYF
TRBV6-2/TRBV6-3,TRBJ2-7,CASSSASGRIVTYEQYF
TRBV7-9,TRBJ2-3,CASSFRDNTDTQYF
TRBV7-9,TRBJ2-1,CASSWRRTSGRDNEQFF
TRBV2,TRBJ1-5,CAVGTPESNQPQHF
TRBV5-1,TRBJ2-5,CASSLAFGPPSSQETQYF
TRBV12-3/TRBV12-4,TRBJ1-5,CASSLEASRSNQPQHF
TRBV7-2,TRBJ2-6,CASSFITPGANVLTF